The sequence of this T cell receptor beta chain was determined in a study of cytomegalovirus exposure and HLA in healthy donors. The study's findings and limits: The listing of approximately 160 TCR beta chains classed them as cytomegalovirus-associated.

Sequenced by immunoSEQ multiplex PCR; TCRdb stores in-frame clones only, minus some. The repertoire holds tens of thousands of clones, with over 85% as singletons. Note on this clone: The target antigen is unknown.

This CDR3 contains 15 residues. V lost 1 base, J lost 8 bases, and 14 bases lay in between. Germline-derived CDR1 and CDR2 are SEHNR and FQNEAQ (reference sequence). The V call is TRBV7-9, the J call TRBJ1-4, with D unresolved. Specimen: PBMCs. The sequence was obtained from a young woman in good health and CMV-seronegative. The CDR3 DNA reads TGTGCCAGCAGCTTAGAGGCAGCGGCCGGGGAAAAACTGTTTTTT. Amino acids: CASSLEAAAGEKLFF.